Reported below is one T cell receptor beta chain. Its antigen is unidentified. TCRdb's copy holds only in-frame clones and misses some; the assay was immunoSEQ multiplex PCR. The table records around 160,000 clones, around 94% of them present only once. The CDR3 is 13 residues long. CDR1 is MNHEY, CDR2 SVGAGI, per germline. Trimming removed 5 bases from V and 8 bases from J, with 15 bases in between. The data are from a study of T cell responses to AZD1222 COVID-19 vaccine. Findings and caveats of the study: Mapped onto spike, vaccine-associated CD4 TCRs spanned it and were dominant at 160-218 and 743-854.

Pooled together were second doses at about 4 or about 12 weeks. The TCR was taken from an adult who received the AZD1222 COVID-19 vaccine. The sequences come from peripheral blood, collected 28 days after the second AZD1222 dose. The rearrangement joins TRBV6-5 to TRBJ1-2, with D tentatively TRBD1 (6 bases). This CDR3 reads CASSHNRVDGYTF. CDR3 sequence (DNA): TGTGCCAGCAGTCACAACAGGGTTGACGGCTACACCTTC.